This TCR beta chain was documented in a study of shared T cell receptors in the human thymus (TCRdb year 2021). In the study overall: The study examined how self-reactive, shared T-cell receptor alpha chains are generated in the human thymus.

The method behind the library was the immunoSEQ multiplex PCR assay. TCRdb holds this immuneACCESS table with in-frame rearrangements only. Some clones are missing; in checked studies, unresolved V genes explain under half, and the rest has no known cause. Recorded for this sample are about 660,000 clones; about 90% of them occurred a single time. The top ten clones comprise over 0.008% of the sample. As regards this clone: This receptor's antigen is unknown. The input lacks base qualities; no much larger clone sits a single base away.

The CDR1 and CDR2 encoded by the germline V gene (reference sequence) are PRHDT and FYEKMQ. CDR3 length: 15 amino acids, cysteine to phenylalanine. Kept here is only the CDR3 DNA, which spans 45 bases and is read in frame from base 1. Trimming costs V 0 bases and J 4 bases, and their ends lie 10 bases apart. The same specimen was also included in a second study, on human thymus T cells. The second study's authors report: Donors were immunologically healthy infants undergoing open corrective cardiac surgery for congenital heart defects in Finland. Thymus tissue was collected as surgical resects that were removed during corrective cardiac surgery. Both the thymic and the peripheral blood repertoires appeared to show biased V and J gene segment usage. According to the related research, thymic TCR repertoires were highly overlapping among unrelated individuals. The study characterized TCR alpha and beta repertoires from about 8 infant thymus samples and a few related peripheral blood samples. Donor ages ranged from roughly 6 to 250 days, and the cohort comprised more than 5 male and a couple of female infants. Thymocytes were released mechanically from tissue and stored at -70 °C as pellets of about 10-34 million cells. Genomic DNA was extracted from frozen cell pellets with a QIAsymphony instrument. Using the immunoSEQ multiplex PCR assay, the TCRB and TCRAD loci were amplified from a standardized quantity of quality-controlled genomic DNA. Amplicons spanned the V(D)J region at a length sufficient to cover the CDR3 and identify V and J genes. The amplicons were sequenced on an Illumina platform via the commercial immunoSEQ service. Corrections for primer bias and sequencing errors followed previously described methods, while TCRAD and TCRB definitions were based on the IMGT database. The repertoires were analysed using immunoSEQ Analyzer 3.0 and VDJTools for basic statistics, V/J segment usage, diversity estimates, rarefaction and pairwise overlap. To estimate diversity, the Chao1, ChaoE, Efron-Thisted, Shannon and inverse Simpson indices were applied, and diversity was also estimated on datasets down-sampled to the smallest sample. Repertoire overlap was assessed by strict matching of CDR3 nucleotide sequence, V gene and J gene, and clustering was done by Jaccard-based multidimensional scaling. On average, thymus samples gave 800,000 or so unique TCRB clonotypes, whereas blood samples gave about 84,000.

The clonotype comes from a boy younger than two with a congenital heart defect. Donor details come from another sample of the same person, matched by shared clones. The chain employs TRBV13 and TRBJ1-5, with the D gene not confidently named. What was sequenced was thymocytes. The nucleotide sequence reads TGTGCCAGCAGCTTAGGGGTCTTGAGGAATCAGCCCCAGCATTTT. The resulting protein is CASSLGVLRNQPQHF.